This TCR beta chain is from a study of blood T cells in healthy people across ages. Study-wide results and limits: Possibly, changes in expanded clonotypes were confounded because donor CMV status was unknown. The long-lived group displayed more naive CD4+ cells, plus higher diversity, than the aged donors did.

The use of a sample-barcoded 5' primer and a J-beta primer mix characterized a second PCR of about 7 to 12 cycles. One entry per CDR3 protein, called by TCRdb with MiXCR from the 5' RACE reads. Of 750,000 to 1,000,000 distinct CDR3 sequences listed, 25% to 30% are singletons. Turning to this clonotype: The antigen is not known.

The CDR3 is 14 residues long. Trimming stripped 5 bases from V and 3 bases from J, with 16 bases between. From germline, CDR1 is DFQATT and CDR2 SNEGSKA (reference sequence). The sample was also linked to a second study, of T cells of mothers and their children.

The sequence derives from a woman in her forties in good health. The genes are TRBV20-1 and TRBJ1-2; D is perhaps TRBD1 (6 bases). Input material: blood. The CDR3 DNA is TGCAGTGCTGGAACAGGGCTTAGCGACTATGGCTACACCTTC. Translation: CSAGTGLSDYGYTF.